The 24 T cell receptor beta chains below all came from one sample that was sequenced in a study of cytomegalovirus exposure and HLA in healthy donors. In the PCR, 60 Vbeta and 13 Jbeta primers were used. TCRdb keeps only in-frame clones here, not all; method: immunoSEQ multiplex PCR. The table has approximately 180,000 clones, about 85% seen once; the top ten hold roughly 1.4%. The material sequenced was PBMCs. These receptors were taken from a woman between 45 and 60 years old in good health and CMV-seronegative.

V gene TRBV7-9 combines with J gene TRBJ1-2; maybe TRBD1 (6 bases). Per the germline V gene, CDR1 is SEHNR and CDR2 is FQNEAQ (reference sequence). V was clipped by 5 bases and J by 4 bases, with 20 bases between them. This CDR3 contains 16 residues. As DNA, the CDR3 is TGTGCCAGCAGCCCCGCAGGGACAAAGGCTAGCTATGGCTACACCTTC. Amino acids: CASSPAGTKASYGYTF. The entire variable domain, with the rest obtained from reference TRBV7-9 and TRBJ1-2, is as follows: DTGVSQNPRHKITKRGQNVTFRCDPISEHNRLYWYRQTLGQGPEFLTYFQNEAQLEKSRLLSDRFSAERPKGSFSTLEIQRTEQGDSAMYLCASSPAGTKASYGYTFGSGTRLTVV.

This chain connects TRBV12-5 to TRBJ1-5; TRBD1 is a possible D gene (5 bases). CDR1 and CDR2 from the germline V gene are LGHNT and FRNRAP. V was shortened by 6 bases and J by 6 bases, with 12 bases between the two germline ends. The CDR3 loop spans 13 amino acids. This CDR3 reads CASGSFGAQPQHF. CDR3 nucleotide sequence: TGTGCTAGTGGCTCTTTTGGGGCTCAGCCCCAGCATTTT.

V gene TRBV7-2 combines with J gene TRBJ1-1, with 7 nucleotides matching TRBD1. Germline-derived CDR1 and CDR2 are SGHTA and FQGNSA. The CDR3 extends over 13 amino acids. V was clipped by 4 bases and J by 6 bases; unmatched bases: 5. The CDR3 region has the DNA TGTGCCAGCAGCTCACAAGGGGGCTCTGAAGCTTTCTTT. It is translated as CASSSQGGSEAFF.

This rearrangement joins TRBV7-2 to TRBJ2-7, with TRBD1 matching 12 bases. V lost 6 bases and J lost 4; bases outside the gene matches: 13. The CDR3 contains 17 residues. Germline V CDR1 and CDR2: SGHTA, FQGNSA. The chain's CDR3 is CASSLRDRGRPIYEQYF. As DNA, the CDR3 is TGTGCCAGCAGTTTGAGGGACAGGGGGCGACCGATTTACGAGCAGTACTTC.

The genes are TRBV7-3 and TRBJ2-2; TRBD1 matches 8 bases. J gave up 2 bases and V 2 bases, and 4 bases lay outside the gene matches. The CDR3 contains 16 residues. Germline V gene data show CDR1 as SGHTA and CDR2 as FQGTGA. The CDR3 spells CASSLPQGANTGELFF. The CDR3 region has the DNA TGTGCCAGCAGCTTACCCCAGGGGGCAAACACCGGGGAGCTGTTTTTT.

The table lists this clone with a few counts. The chain combines TRBV4-1 with TRBJ1-4; D remains unclear. Trimming stripped 2 bases from V and 0 bases from J, with 7 bases between. The CDR3 runs to 15 residues. Germline loops: CDR1 MGHRA, CDR2 YSYEKL. The CDR3 protein is CASSQFTATNEKLFF. CDR3 nucleotides: TGCGCCAGCAGCCAATTTACAGCAACTAATGAAAAACTGTTTTTT.

The chain employs TRBV10-3 and TRBJ2-7; 9 bases match TRBD1. The CDR3 is made up of 13 amino acids. CDR1 is ENHRY and CDR2 is SYGVKD in the germline V gene. V trimming: 6 bases; J trimming: 1 base; junction bases outside the gene matches: 1. CDR3 DNA sequence: TGTGCCATCAGGGACAGGGGATCCTACGAGCAGTACTTC. Translating it yields CAIRDRGSYEQYF.

The chain uses TRBV5-1 and TRBJ1-1; the match to TRBD1 covers 7 bases. The V gene end was trimmed by 2 bases and the J gene end by 5 bases; junction bases not matched to a gene: 9. From germline, CDR1 is SGHRS and CDR2 YFSETQ. CDR3 length: 15 amino acids. CDR3 sequence: CASSFLDRLKTEAFF. CDR3 in DNA: TGCGCCAGCAGCTTTCTGGACAGGTTAAAAACTGAAGCTTTCTTT. Combining the CDR3 with reference TRBV5-1 and TRBJ1-1 gives the whole variable domain KAGVTQTPRYLIKTRGQQVTLSCSPISGHRSVSWYQQTPGQGLQFLFEYFSETQRNKGNFPGRFSGRQFSNSRSEMNVSTLELGDSALYLCASSFLDRLKTEAFFGQGTRLTVV.

The gene calls are TRBV11-2 and TRBJ2-6; D gene unclear. The V and J ends lost 3 bases and 4 bases respectively, with 7 bases between them. The CDR3 extends over 14 amino acids. Germline V gene data show CDR1 as SGHAT and CDR2 as FQNNGV. The CDR3, as DNA: TGTGCCAGCAGCTTGCGTTCCGGGGCCAACGTCCTGACTTTC. The encoded protein is CASSLRSGANVLTF.

The J gene is TRBJ1-1, the V gene TRBV2; D gene ambiguous. This CDR3 has 14 residues. Between the trimmed V and J ends, which lost 1 base and 2 bases, there was a span of 8 bases. Germline CDR1 SNHLY, CDR2 FYNNEI. The CDR3 sequence is CASSEVGINTEAFF. In DNA, the CDR3 is TGTGCCAGCAGTGAAGTCGGGATTAACACTGAAGCTTTCTTT.

CDR3 sequence reads: CASKKWGPDTIYF. The CDR3 nucleotides read TGTGCCAGCAAAAAGTGGGGCCCGGACACCATATATTTT. This chain joins TRBV19 and TRBJ1-3, with D possibly being TRBD1 (5 bases). In germline, CDR1 is LNHDA, CDR2 SQIVND (reference sequence). The V gene lost 9 bases and the J gene lost 8 bases, with 17 bases spanning the gap. This CDR3 spans 13 amino acids.

The chain joins TRBV11-2 to TRBJ1-1, with D unclear. Germline V gene sequence: CDR1 SGHAT, CDR2 FQNNGV. The CDR3 runs 13 residues. Trimming left V 0 bases short and J 2 bases short, with 4 bases between. The CDR3 loop is CASSLDLNTEAFF. The CDR3 DNA sequence: TGTGCCAGCAGCTTAGATCTCAACACTGAAGCTTTCTTT.

This chain connects TRBV18 to TRBJ2-5; D uncertain. The CDR3 runs to 14 residues. V lost 0 bases to trimming and J lost 5 bases, with 10 bases between them. Germline V gives CDR1 KGHSH, CDR2 LQKENI. The CDR3 loop is CASSPPMGHETQYF. For the CDR3, the DNA is TGTGCCAGCTCACCACCGATGGGCCATGAGACCCAGTACTTC. The full variable domain, completed using reference TRBV18 and TRBJ2-5, is NAGVMQNPRHLVRRRGQEARLRCSPMKGHSHVYWYRQLPEEGLKFMVYLQKENIIDESGMPKERFSAEFPKEGPSILRIQQVVRGDSAAYFCASSPPMGHETQYFGPGTRLLVL.

The chain recombines TRBV6-6 with TRBJ2-3; 9 nucleotides line up with TRBD2. Unmatched junction bases numbered 8, after V lost 4 bases and J lost 6 bases. Germline V gene lookup returns CDR1 MNHNY and CDR2 SVGAGI (reference sequence). The CDR3 is 15 amino acids. The CDR3 reads CASSWVAGDRDTQYF. For the CDR3, the DNA is TGTGCCAGCAGTTGGGTAGCGGGAGACAGGGATACGCAGTATTTT.

The chain combines TRBV28 with TRBJ2-3; no definite D call. The CDR3 sequence is 17 residues long. Germline V lookup: CDR1 MDHEN, CDR2 SYDVKM. The V end was cut by 1 base, the J end by 0 bases, with 14 bases between. The CDR3 spells CASSLYSLLTSTDTQYF. For the CDR3, the DNA is TGTGCCAGCAGTTTATATAGTCTGCTGACTAGCACAGATACGCAGTATTTT. Filled out from reference TRBV28 and TRBJ2-3, the complete variable domain reads DVKVTQSSRYLVKRTGEKVFLECVQDMDHENMFWYRQDPGLGLRLIYFSYDVKMKEKGDIPEGYSVSREKKERFSLILESASTNQTSMYLCASSLYSLLTSTDTQYFGPGTRLTVL.

This chain connects TRBV2 to TRBJ2-5; no definite D call. CDR3 length: 15 residues. Germline CDR1 and CDR2: SNHLY and FYNNEI. V gave up 1 base and J gave up 4 bases, with 13 bases separating them. Written as DNA, the CDR3 is TGTGCCAGCAGTGAAGTTTCGGAGACGGGAGAGACCCAGTACTTC. The encoded protein is CASSEVSETGETQYF.

The chain uses TRBV7-9 and TRBJ2-7; 7 nucleotides align to TRBD1. Losses at the gene ends were 8 bases for V and 5 bases for J; bases not matched to a gene: 6. The CDR3 covers 12 residues. Germline CDR1 reads SEHNR; CDR2 reads FQNEAQ (reference sequence). For the CDR3, the DNA is TGTGCCAGCGGGACAGATCGGAACGAGCAGTACTTC. Its protein is CASGTDRNEQYF.

The table lists this clone with a few counts. This chain uses TRBV6-6 with TRBJ1-1; 11 bases match TRBD1. V lost 0 bases to trimming and J lost 5 bases; unmatched junction nucleotides: 5. The V gene's germline CDR1 is MNHNY and CDR2 SVGAGI (reference sequence). The CDR3 totals 16 residues. CDR3 coding DNA: TGTGCCAGCAGTTACTCCGGGACAGGGGGTGGGACTGAAGCTTTCTTT. Protein: CASSYSGTGGGTEAFF.

This clone was seen a handful of times. The chain employs TRBV6-6 and TRBJ1-1; TRBD1 matches 7 bases. The CDR3 totals 11 residues. J lost 8 bases, V lost 5 bases, and 2 bases had no gene match. Germline CDR1 reads MNHNY; CDR2 reads SVGAGI (reference sequence). CDR3 sequence: CASSQGGEAFF. CDR3 nucleotides: TGTGCCAGCAGTCAAGGGGGCGAAGCTTTCTTT.

The genes are TRBV6-6 and TRBJ2-3; 11 bases map to TRBD2. The CDR3 runs 13 residues. Germline CDR1 is MNHNY and CDR2 is SVGAGI (reference sequence). The CDR3 spells CAYSGRGTDTQYF. The DNA of the CDR3 is TGTGCTTATAGCGGGAGGGGAACAGATACGCAGTATTTT.

The V and J genes are TRBV25-1 and TRBJ2-7; 7 bases are a match to TRBD2. Trimming cost V 5 bases and J 6 bases; bases outside gene matches: 7. In germline, CDR1 is MGHDK, CDR2 SYGVNS. This CDR3 contains 13 residues. CDR3 nucleotide sequence: TGTGCCAGCAGTTCATCGGGGGGTTTCGAGCAGTACTTC. It encodes CASSSSGGFEQYF.

This clone was picked up a small number of times. This chain uses TRBV6-6 with TRBJ2-3; a weak D match, TRBD2 (5 bases). This CDR3 is built from 13 residues. The V end was cut by 8 bases, the J end by 4 bases, with 13 bases between. Per the germline V gene, CDR1 is MNHNY and CDR2 is SVGAGI (reference sequence). CDR3 in DNA: TGTGCCAGCGGACCGGCGGAGGCAGATACGCAGTATTTT. It is translated as CASGPAEADTQYF.

The chain has TRBV25-1 and TRBJ1-2; D not certain. Germline-derived CDR1 and CDR2 are MGHDK and SYGVNS. With 6 bases removed from V and 4 bases from J, the gap between germline ends came to 12 bases. The CDR3 runs to 13 residues. Written as DNA, the CDR3 is TGTGCCAGCAGCCCTTCCGGGAGCTATGGCTACACCTTC. It translates to CASSPSGSYGYTF.

This clone is a singleton in its sample. V is TRBV6-1 and J is TRBJ1-2; no clear D. The CDR3 loop spans 17 amino acids. V shed 2 bases and J shed 7 bases, with 23 bases lying between them. Looked up from germline, CDR1 is MNHNS and CDR2 is SASEGT. CDR3 amino acids: CASSEFLPLAGGFGYTF. The CDR3 bases are TGTGCCAGCAGTGAATTTCTCCCGCTGGCGGGAGGGTTTGGCTACACCTTC.